This entry is about one T cell receptor beta chain. This study enrolled people aged 18 to 89 from roughly 24 US geographic areas. As originally analysed: For nucleated cells, counts were estimated from reference gene primer amplification. The method was immunoSEQ multiplex PCR; TCRdb's version includes in-frame clones alone and lacks a portion of them. V and J calls and clone size follow that table, whereas D and trimming were derived from the DNA. The sample lists a few hundred thousand clones, about 85% occurring once. This entry is derived from a study of blood T cell repertoires in COVID-19. The overall study: Nucleic acid was either cDNA or gDNA, and it came from T cells, B-cell-depleted T cells, or PBMCs.

V was cut by 4 bases and J by 2 bases, with 10 bases left in between. The CDR3 runs 13 residues. CDR1 and CDR2 from the germline V gene are SGHDT and YYEEEE. The rearrangement links TRBV5-6 to TRBJ2-7, with a weak D call TRBD2 (5 bases). The sequencing sample was made of PBMCs or T cells enriched from blood (not recorded which). The TCR originated in a man in his forties who had recovered from COVID-19. This chain's CDR3 is CASSRTSTYEQYF. The CDR3 nucleotides are TGTGCCAGCAGCCGGACTTCTACCTACGAGCAGTACTTC.